The clone carrying this TCR beta chain was counted a few times. The sample belongs to a study of T-cell memory formation after mild COVID-19. Losses at the gene ends were 7 bases for V and 0 bases for J; bases not matched to a gene: 2. CDR3 length equals 14 residues. TCRdb re-derived calls from the 5' RACE reads in MiXCR, one entry per CDR3 protein. The table lists under 150,000 distinct CDR3 sequences, about 20% of them singletons. The source is a man between 18 and 29 years old who had mild COVID-19 (a few samples of this study predate the infection). Cell type and time point are not known. The sequencing input was PBMCs or a T cell subset sorted from them (not recorded which). The J gene is TRBJ2-7, the V gene TRBV12-3 or TRBV12-4; the match to TRBD2 covers 11 bases. CDR3 sequence reads: CASTLAGGSYEQYF. CDR3 nucleotide sequence: TGTGCCAGCACCCTAGCGGGGGGCTCCTACGAGCAGTACTTC.